Below, one T cell receptor (beta chain) is given with its context. The data belong to a study of blood T cell repertoires in COVID-19. Study summary: T cells, B-cell-depleted T cells, or PBMCs supplied cDNA or gDNA.

CDR3 length: 13 residues. The V gene lost 4 bases and the J gene lost 4 bases, with 9 bases spanning the gap. Germline-derived CDR1 and CDR2 are LGHDT and YNNKEL (reference sequence). Methods used by the authors: Amplification from reference gene primers served as the basis for estimated nucleated cell counts. Sequenced by immunoSEQ multiplex PCR; TCRdb stores in-frame clones only, minus some. For V, J and clone size, that table is used; D and trimming come from the DNA. This table holds around 300,000 clones, around 86% found once. In terms of age and location, participants ranged from roughly 18 to 100 years and lived in about 25 US areas. Participants' reported clinical history set cohort assignment.

The chain has TRBV3-1 (or the pseudogene TRBV3-2) and TRBJ2-3; D gene uncertain. This receptor was obtained from a woman aged 18-35 years who had recovered from COVID-19. What was sequenced was PBMCs or T cells enriched from blood (not recorded which). The CDR3 nucleotides read TGTGCCAGCAGCCCACAAAGCGCAGATACGCAGTATTTT. It specifies CASSPQSADTQYF.